Listed below are T cell receptor beta chains from one sample, sequenced in a study of PD-L1 blockade in urothelial cancer. TCRdb's table, derived via immunoSEQ multiplex PCR, lists solely in-frame clones and lacks some. Counted here are some 74,000 clones, roughly 80% occurring once; the ten biggest clones make up more than 6.5%. The sequencing here drew on PBMCs, taken around atezolizumab (anti-PD-L1) treatment. These receptors were obtained from a man in his forties or fifties with urothelial cancer. CDR3s include the opening cysteine and the closing phenylalanine or tryptophan. The order of the fields is CDR3 protein, J gene, V gene.

cdr3_aa: CASSQGANWETQYF
j_call: TRBJ2-5
v_call: TRBV5-8

cdr3_aa: CASSPQGAGTDTQYF
j_call: TRBJ2-3
v_call: TRBV18

cdr3_aa: CASSLMFSTGRVETQYF
j_call: TRBJ2-5
v_call: TRBV11-2

cdr3_aa: CASSLRFRGGNTEAFF
j_call: TRBJ1-1
v_call: TRBV7-2

cdr3_aa: CASSPTGGTGELFF
j_call: TRBJ2-2
v_call: TRBV28

cdr3_aa: CASSPVQVQNIQYF
j_call: TRBJ2-4
v_call: TRBV18

cdr3_aa: CASSGLAGGVEQFF
j_call: TRBJ2-1
v_call: TRBV28

cdr3_aa: CAIKGRESGELFF
j_call: TRBJ2-2
v_call: TRBV10-3

cdr3_aa: CASSLGGLAGRYNEQFF
j_call: TRBJ2-1
v_call: TRBV7-2

cdr3_aa: CSGAGPLGYTF
j_call: TRBJ1-2
v_call: TRBV29-1

cdr3_aa: CASSRGGSGANVLTF
j_call: TRBJ2-6
v_call: TRBV4-1

cdr3_aa: CASSFDRGSYGYTF
j_call: TRBJ1-2
v_call: TRBV6-6

cdr3_aa: CASSPRMGLPNQPQHF
j_call: TRBJ1-5
v_call: TRBV19

cdr3_aa: CASSSTSGRFEQYF
j_call: TRBJ2-7
v_call: TRBV7-6

cdr3_aa: CASSFSGRAYNEQFF
j_call: TRBJ2-1
v_call: TRBV27

cdr3_aa: CSVMGGGVEQYF
j_call: TRBJ2-7
v_call: TRBV29-1

cdr3_aa: CASSQTQVPSYEQYF
j_call: TRBJ2-7
v_call: TRBV28

cdr3_aa: CASSLGRQGRYTEAFF
j_call: TRBJ1-1
v_call: TRBV5-8

cdr3_aa: CASSIARIDLYEQYF
j_call: TRBJ2-7
v_call: TRBV19

cdr3_aa: CAIGGVGVTDTQYF
j_call: TRBJ2-3
v_call: TRBV10-3

cdr3_aa: CASSSYPTSGAVMEQYF
j_call: TRBJ2-7
v_call: TRBV7-9